This T cell receptor (beta chain) was recorded in a study of cytomegalovirus exposure and HLA in healthy donors. It was with 60 Vbeta and 13 Jbeta primers that the PCR ran. As handled by the study authors: Approximately 86 million unique TCR beta chains, roughly 12 million shared, were counted in a later analysis. Profiled with immunoSEQ multiplex PCR; TCRdb holds only in-frame clones, not every one. The DNA was the basis for D and trimming; V, J and clone size are from that table. The data contain more than 85,000 clones, 73% of them seen just once; the ten biggest clones take up under 8.5%. The germline CDR1 and CDR2 sequences are SGHDT and YYEEEE. V was clipped by 4 bases and J by 0 bases; unmatched bases: 5. The CDR3 length is 16 residues. A word on this clone: Its antigen is not known.

Findings and limits, study-wide: Investigators reported more than 150 TCR beta chains as tied to cytomegalovirus.

Sequencing was performed on PBMCs. The clonotype originates from a man aged 35 to 55 in good health and CMV-seronegative. V gene TRBV5-6 combines with J gene TRBJ2-1, with 9 bases identical to TRBD2. This chain's CDR3 is CASSILSGGSYNEQFF. The CDR3 nucleotides are TGTGCCAGCAGCATCCTTAGCGGGGGCTCCTACAATGAGCAGTTCTTC.